Sequencing of this T cell receptor beta chain was carried out in a study of metastatic and nonmetastatic thyroid tumors. The wider study: For malignant and benign thyroid patients, tumor or nodule tissue and blood were the sources whose repertoires were compared.

The CDR3 is 18 residues long. The V gene's germline CDR1 is MNHNS and CDR2 SASEGT. V dropped 0 bases and J dropped 4 bases, with 21 bases sitting between them. Using MiXCR, TCRdb re-called clones from the PCR reads. This table holds around 28,000 clones, roughly 30% found once. Prior to thyroid surgery, none of the patients had received any treatment. The rearrangement joins TRBV6-1 to TRBJ1-2; TRBD1 might be the D (5 bases). What was sequenced was blood. The sequence came from a female donor with papillary thyroid cancer or a benign thyroid nodule (not recorded which). Some clones in this sample may be carry-over from other donors' samples. CDR3: CASSEAVTHGAGPYGYTF. In DNA, the CDR3 is TGTGCCAGCAGTGAAGCAGTCACCCATGGGGCAGGCCCCTATGGCTACACCTTC.